A single sample gave rise to the 15 T cell receptor beta chains below, sequenced in a study of T cell responses to AZD1222 COVID-19 vaccine. The protocol was immunoSEQ multiplex PCR, while the TCRdb copy is restricted to in-frame clones and leaves out a portion. Of roughly 150,000 clones listed, roughly 91% are singletons. The starting material was peripheral blood, obtained 28 days after the second AZD1222 dose. These receptors originate from an adult who received the AZD1222 COVID-19 vaccine.

The rearrangement links TRBV30 to TRBJ1-1, with a weak D call TRBD1 (5 bases). V lost 4 bases and J 0 bases, leaving 6 bases between the germline ends. The CDR3 runs 12 residues. The germline V gene encodes CDR1 GTSNPN and CDR2 SVGIG (reference sequence). The CDR3 nucleotides read TGTGCCTGGAAGGGGATGAACACTGAAGCTTTCTTT. It codes for CAWKGMNTEAFF. Drawing the rest from reference TRBV30 and TRBJ1-1, the complete variable domain is SQTIHQWPATLVQPVGSPLSLECTVEGTSNPNLYWYRQAAGRGLQLLFYSVGIGQISSEVPQNLSASRPQDRQFILSSKKLLLSDSGFYLCAWKGMNTEAFFGQGTRLTVV.

V usage is TRBV7-6 and J usage is TRBJ1-4; 9 positions agree with TRBD1. This CDR3 has 16 residues. CDR1 is SGHVS and CDR2 is FNYEAQ in the germline V gene. Unmatched junction bases numbered 12, after V lost 5 bases and J lost 8 bases. The chain's CDR3 is CASSQIGTGWDEKLFF. The CDR3 DNA reads TGTGCCAGCAGCCAAATCGGGACAGGGTGGGACGAAAAACTGTTTTTT.

The chain links TRBV19 to TRBJ2-4; a possible D gene is TRBD2 (5 bases). The germline V gene has CDR1 LNHDA and CDR2 SQIVND (reference sequence). V shed 5 bases and J shed 0 bases, with 8 bases lying between them. This CDR3 has 14 amino acids. CDR3 residues: CASSWTGAKNIQYF. The CDR3 bases are TGTGCCAGTAGTTGGACTGGAGCCAAAAACATTCAGTACTTC.

The gene calls are TRBV29-1 and TRBJ2-1; TRBD2 aligns across 9 bases. Germline CDR1 SQVTM, CDR2 ANQGSEA. V lost 7 bases and J lost 5; bases outside the gene matches: 15. There are 16 residues in the CDR3. The CDR3, as DNA: TGCAGCGCTACTATTCCATCCGGGACTAGCCACAATGAGCAGTTCTTC. Its translation: CSATIPSGTSHNEQFF.

The rearrangement links TRBV28 to TRBJ1-2, with a possible D match to TRBD1 (6 bases). V gave up 3 bases and J gave up 6 bases, with 11 bases separating them. The CDR3 runs to 13 residues. Germline loops: CDR1 MDHEN, CDR2 SYDVKM. The CDR3 DNA is TGTGCCAGCAGTTTGGGGGGGCACAATGGCTACACCTTC. This encodes CASSLGGHNGYTF.

This clone was seen only once. The chain has TRBV3-1 (or the pseudogene TRBV3-2) and TRBJ1-2, with 9 bases fitting TRBD1. Per germline, CDR1 LGHDT and CDR2 YNNKEL (reference sequence). CDR3 length: 15 residues. V shed 3 bases and J 6 bases; nucleotides not matched to a gene: 8. CDR3 amino acids: CASSHMTGGYDGYTF. The CDR3 region has the DNA TGTGCCAGCAGCCATATGACAGGGGGATATGATGGCTACACCTTC.

This clone appeared a few times. The V call is TRBV2, the J call TRBJ2-7, with 7 nucleotides matching TRBD2. Germline CDR1 is SNHLY and CDR2 is FYNNEI. The CDR3 sequence is 14 residues long. J gave up 6 bases and V 2 bases, and 7 bases lay outside the gene matches. CDR3 DNA sequence: TGTGCCAGCAGTGAACGGCGGGGGAGCTTCGAGCAGTACTTC. As protein: CASSERRGSFEQYF.

The genes are TRBV6-5 and TRBJ1-5; tentatively, D is TRBD1 (5 bases). The germline V and J ends were trimmed by 6 bases and 5 bases, with 14 bases remaining between them. CDR3 size: 14 residues. The germline CDR1 and CDR2 sequences are MNHEY and SVGAGI. CDR3 sequence: CASRPTGGDQPQHF. CDR3 DNA: TGTGCCAGCAGGCCGACTGGGGGTGATCAGCCCCAGCATTTT.

This chain links TRBV2 with TRBJ1-6; TRBD1 matches 7 bases. The CDR3 is 15 residues long. The germline gives CDR1 SNHLY, CDR2 FYNNEI. The ends lost 6 bases at V and 7 bases at J; junction bases unmatched: 9. The CDR3 region is CASRTGQRGNSPLHF. The DNA for the CDR3 is TGTGCCAGCAGGACGGGACAGCGGGGGAATTCACCCCTCCACTTT.

The gene calls are TRBV30 and TRBJ2-7, with D possibly matching TRBD2 (5 bases). This CDR3 has 14 residues. With 0 bases removed from V and 4 bases from J, the gap between germline ends came to 13 bases. The germline CDR1 and CDR2 sequences are GTSNPN and SVGIG (reference sequence). CDR3 loop: CAWSVLRGEYEQYF. In DNA, the CDR3 is TGTGCCTGGAGTGTACTTCGGGGAGAATACGAGCAGTACTTC. Variable domain in full (rest from reference TRBV30 and TRBJ2-7): SQTIHQWPATLVQPVGSPLSLECTVEGTSNPNLYWYRQAAGRGLQLLFYSVGIGQISSEVPQNLSASRPQDRQFILSSKKLLLSDSGFYLCAWSVLRGEYEQYFGPGTRLTVT.

This sequence joins TRBV11-2 and TRBJ2-1; D gene unclear. V lost 6 bases to trimming and J lost 6 bases, with 6 bases between them. Germline V gene sequence: CDR1 SGHAT, CDR2 FQNNGV. The CDR3 runs to 11 residues. CDR3: CASSQLNEQFF. CDR3 sequence (DNA): TGTGCCAGCAGTCAACTCAATGAGCAGTTCTTC.

V is TRBV5-1 and J is TRBJ1-1; weak D call: TRBD1 (5 bases). This CDR3 is 16 amino acids long. Germline CDR1 SGHRS, CDR2 YFSETQ. Trimming removed 6 bases at V and 1 base at J, with 19 bases between. CDR3 region: CASTHVGVSKNTEAFF. CDR3 coding DNA: TGCGCCAGCACCCACGTAGGGGTCTCGAAGAACACTGAAGCTTTCTTT. Full variable domain (rest looked up from reference TRBV5-1 and TRBJ1-1): KAGVTQTPRYLIKTRGQQVTLSCSPISGHRSVSWYQQTPGQGLQFLFEYFSETQRNKGNFPGRFSGRQFSNSRSEMNVSTLELGDSALYLCASTHVGVSKNTEAFFGQGTRLTVV.

The rearrangement uses TRBV11-2 and TRBJ2-5; D possibly corresponds to TRBD2 (6 bases). The germline gives CDR1 SGHAT, CDR2 FQNNGV. The CDR3 length is 15 residues. V gave up 0 bases and J gave up 5 bases, with 13 bases separating them. This chain's CDR3 is CASSLDRSGVETQYF. The CDR3 DNA reads TGTGCCAGCAGCTTAGATAGATCGGGGGTCGAGACCCAGTACTTC.

The chain is built from TRBV5-1 and TRBJ2-5; the match to TRBD2 covers 12 bases. V shed 2 bases and J 5 bases; nucleotides not matched to a gene: 7. The CDR3 is 16 residues long. The germline V gene has CDR1 SGHRS and CDR2 YFSETQ. CDR3 residues: CASSLLAGGPQETQYF. The CDR3 nucleotides read TGCGCCAGCAGCTTACTAGCGGGAGGCCCCCAGGAGACCCAGTACTTC.

The chain has TRBV12-3 or TRBV12-4 and TRBJ2-1, with TRBD2 identical over 7 bases. V gave up 4 bases and J gave up 7 bases; unmatched junction bases: 4. The CDR3 length is 13 residues. CDR3 nucleotide sequence: TGTGCCAGCAGTTCACCCGGGGGGAATGAGCAGTTCTTC. Its translation: CASSSPGGNEQFF.